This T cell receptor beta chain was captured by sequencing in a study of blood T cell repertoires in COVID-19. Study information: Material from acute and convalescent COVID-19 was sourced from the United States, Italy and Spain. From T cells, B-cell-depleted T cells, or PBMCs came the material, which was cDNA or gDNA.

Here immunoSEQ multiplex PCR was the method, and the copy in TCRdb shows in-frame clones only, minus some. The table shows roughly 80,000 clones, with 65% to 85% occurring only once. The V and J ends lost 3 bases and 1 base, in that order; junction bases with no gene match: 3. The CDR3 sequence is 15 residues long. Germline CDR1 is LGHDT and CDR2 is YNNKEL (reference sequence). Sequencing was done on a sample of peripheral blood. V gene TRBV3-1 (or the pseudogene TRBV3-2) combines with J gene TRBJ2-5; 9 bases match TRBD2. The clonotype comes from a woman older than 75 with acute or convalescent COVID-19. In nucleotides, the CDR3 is TGTGCCAGCAGCCACCTAGCGGGATCCCAAGAGACCCAGTACTTC. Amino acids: CASSHLAGSQETQYF.